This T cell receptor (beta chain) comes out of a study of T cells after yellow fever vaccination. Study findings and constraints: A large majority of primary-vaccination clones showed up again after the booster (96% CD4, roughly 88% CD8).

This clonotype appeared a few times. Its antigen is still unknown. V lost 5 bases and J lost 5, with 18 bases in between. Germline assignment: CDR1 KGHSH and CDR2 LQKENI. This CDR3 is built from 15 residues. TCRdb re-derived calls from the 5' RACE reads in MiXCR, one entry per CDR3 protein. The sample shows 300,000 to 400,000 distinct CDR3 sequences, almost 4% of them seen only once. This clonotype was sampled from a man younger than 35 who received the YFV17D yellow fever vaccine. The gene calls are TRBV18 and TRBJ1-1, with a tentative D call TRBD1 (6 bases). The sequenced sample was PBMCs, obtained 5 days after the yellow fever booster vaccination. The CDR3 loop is CASSSLAGAETEAFF. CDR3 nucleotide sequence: TGTGCCAGCTCATCTTTAGCGGGGGCAGAGACTGAAGCTTTCTTT.